The 10 T cell receptor beta chains below all came from one sample that was sequenced in a study of blood T cell repertoires in COVID-19. Produced via immunoSEQ multiplex PCR; TCRdb's table is partial and in-frame only. This sample has around 38,000 clones, with about 90% found just once. Material: peripheral blood. All receptors derive from a man between 60 and 75 years old with COVID-19, enrolled during active disease.

This chain links TRBV3-1 (or the pseudogene TRBV3-2) with TRBJ2-1, with 9 nucleotides matching TRBD2. Germline CDR1 is LGHDT and CDR2 is YNNKEL (reference sequence). This CDR3 contains 14 residues. With V trimmed by 4 bases and J by 5 bases, 3 bases remained unmatched. DNA of the CDR3: TGTGCCAGCAGCCCGGGACTAGCTCACAATGAGCAGTTCTTC. This translates into CASSPGLAHNEQFF.

This clone was recorded only once. V gene TRBV5-4 combines with J gene TRBJ2-1, with D possibly being TRBD2 (6 bases). This CDR3 has 12 amino acids. Germline CDR1 reads SGHNT; CDR2 reads YYREEE (reference sequence). V was clipped by 4 bases and J by 10 bases, with 12 bases between them. As DNA, the CDR3 is TGTGCCAGCAGCGGACTACAGGCCGAGCAGTTCTTC. Translating gives CASSGLQAEQFF. The whole variable domain, filled in from reference TRBV5-4 and TRBJ2-1, reads ETGVTQSPTHLIKTRGQQVTLRCSSQSGHNTVSWYQQALGQGPQFIFQYYREEENGRGNFPPRFSGLQFPNYSSELNVNALELDDSALYLCASSGLQAEQFFGPGTRLTVL.

The rearrangement joins TRBV2 to TRBJ2-7; D is uncertain. The CDR3 covers 14 residues. V lost 4 bases to trimming and J lost 2 bases, with 12 bases between them. Germline loops: CDR1 SNHLY, CDR2 FYNNEI. The CDR3: CASSVEDSPYEQYF. The CDR3 nucleotides are TGTGCCAGCAGTGTTGAGGATTCTCCCTACGAGCAGTACTTC.

The V and J genes are TRBV28 and TRBJ1-1; 7 bases match TRBD1. This CDR3 has 15 residues. In germline, CDR1 is MDHEN, CDR2 SYDVKM. Trimming at V came to 3 bases and at J to 1 base, leaving 5 bases not matched to a gene. As DNA, the CDR3 is TGTGCCAGCAGTTTCCCGGACAGGCGGAACACTGAAGCTTTCTTT. Translated, it gives CASSFPDRRNTEAFF.

The V and J genes are TRBV29-1 and TRBJ1-1, with D unclear. The CDR3 totals 12 residues. Germline assignment: CDR1 SQVTM and CDR2 ANQGSEA. Trimming removed 3 bases at V and 1 base at J, with 6 bases between. CDR3 protein: CSVEGRNTEAFF. For the CDR3, the DNA is TGCAGCGTTGAGGGCAGGAACACTGAAGCTTTCTTT.

This chain connects TRBV11-2 to TRBJ2-1, with TRBD2 matching 9 bases. This CDR3 is 17 amino acids long. After removal of 3 bases from V and 4 bases from J, the junction contained 10 bases not matched to a gene. Germline values: CDR1 SGHAT, CDR2 FQNNGV. The DNA for the CDR3 is TGTGCCAGCAGCTTTAGGACAGCGGGAGGTCAATACAATGAGCAGTTCTTC. This encodes CASSFRTAGGQYNEQFF.

The chain has TRBV7-7 and TRBJ2-1; 10 bases fit TRBD1. V dropped 5 bases and J dropped 5; count of bases not matched to a gene: 3. This CDR3 has 14 amino acids. Germline assignment: CDR1 SSHAT and CDR2 FNYEAQ (reference sequence). The CDR3 loop is CASSAGTGDNEQFF. In DNA form, the CDR3 reads TGTGCCAGCAGCGCCGGGACAGGGGACAATGAGCAGTTCTTC.

The chain is built from TRBV4-1 and TRBJ2-2; a possible D gene is TRBD2 (5 bases). Germline-derived CDR1 and CDR2 are MGHRA and YSYEKL. This CDR3 has 16 amino acids. V lost 1 base to trimming and J lost 8 bases, with 17 bases between them. CDR3 loop: CASSQGPSLGSGELFF. The CDR3 nucleotides are TGCGCCAGCAGCCAAGGCCCTAGCCTCGGTTCGGGGGAGCTGTTTTTT.

In this sample, this clone turned up once. The chain has TRBV6-5 and TRBJ1-5; possibly TRBD1 for D (6 bases). V was trimmed by 8 bases and J by 4 bases, leaving 15 bases between them. Germline CDR1 reads MNHEY; CDR2 reads SVGAGI. This CDR3 is 14 amino acids long. The DNA of the CDR3 is TGTGCCAGCGGGGAGGGGGTTACTAATCAGCCCCAGCATTTT. Its protein product is CASGEGVTNQPQHF.

CDR3 residues: CSVTLGTANQPQHF. The CDR3 bases are TGCAGCGTCACCCTTGGGACAGCGAATCAGCCCCAGCATTTT. This sequence joins TRBV29-1 and TRBJ1-5; 7 bases line up with TRBD1. Trimming took 6 bases from V and 4 from J; bases not matched to a gene: 9. Germline-derived CDR1 and CDR2 are SQVTM and ANQGSEA. The CDR3 is 14 amino acids.